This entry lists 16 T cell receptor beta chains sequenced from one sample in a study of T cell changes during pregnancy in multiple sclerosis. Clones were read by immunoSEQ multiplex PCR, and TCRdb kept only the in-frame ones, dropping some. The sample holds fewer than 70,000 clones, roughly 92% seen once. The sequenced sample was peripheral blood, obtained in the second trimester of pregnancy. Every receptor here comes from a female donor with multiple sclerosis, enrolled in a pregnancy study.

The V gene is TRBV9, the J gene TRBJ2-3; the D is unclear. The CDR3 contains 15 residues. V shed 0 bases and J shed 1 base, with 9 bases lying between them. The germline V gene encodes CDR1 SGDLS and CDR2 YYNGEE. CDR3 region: CASSVAAAGTDTQYF. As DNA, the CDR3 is TGTGCCAGCAGCGTAGCTGCGGCAGGCACAGATACGCAGTATTTT.

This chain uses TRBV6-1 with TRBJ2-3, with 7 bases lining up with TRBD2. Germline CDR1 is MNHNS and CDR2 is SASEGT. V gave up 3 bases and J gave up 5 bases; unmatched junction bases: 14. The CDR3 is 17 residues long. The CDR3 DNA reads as TGTGCCAGCAGTGATAACCCTAGGGGAGGGCCAGGAGATACGCAGTATTTT. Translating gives CASSDNPRGGPGDTQYF.

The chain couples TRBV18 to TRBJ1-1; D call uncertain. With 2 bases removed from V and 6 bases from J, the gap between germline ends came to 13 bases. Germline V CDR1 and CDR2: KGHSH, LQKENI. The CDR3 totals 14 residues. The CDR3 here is CASSPSGTNAEAFF. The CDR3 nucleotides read TGTGCCAGCTCACCAAGCGGCACAAACGCTGAAGCTTTCTTT. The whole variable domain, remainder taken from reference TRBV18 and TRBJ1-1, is NAGVMQNPRHLVRRRGQEARLRCSPMKGHSHVYWYRQLPEEGLKFMVYLQKENIIDESGMPKERFSAEFPKEGPSILRIQQVVRGDSAAYFCASSPSGTNAEAFFGQGTRLTVV.

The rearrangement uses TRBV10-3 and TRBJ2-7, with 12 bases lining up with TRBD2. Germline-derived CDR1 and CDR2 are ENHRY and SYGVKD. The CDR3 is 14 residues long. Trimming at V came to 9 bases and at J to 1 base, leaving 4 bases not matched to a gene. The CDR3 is CAIGLAGWSYEQYF. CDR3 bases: TGTGCCATAGGACTAGCGGGATGGTCCTACGAGCAGTACTTC.

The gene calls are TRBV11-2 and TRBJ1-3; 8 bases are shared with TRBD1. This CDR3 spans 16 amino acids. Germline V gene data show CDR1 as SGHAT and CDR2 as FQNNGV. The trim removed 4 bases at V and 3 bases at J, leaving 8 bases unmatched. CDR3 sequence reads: CASSSRTGSIGNTIYF. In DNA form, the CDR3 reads TGTGCCAGCAGCTCGAGGACAGGGAGCATTGGAAACACCATATATTTT.

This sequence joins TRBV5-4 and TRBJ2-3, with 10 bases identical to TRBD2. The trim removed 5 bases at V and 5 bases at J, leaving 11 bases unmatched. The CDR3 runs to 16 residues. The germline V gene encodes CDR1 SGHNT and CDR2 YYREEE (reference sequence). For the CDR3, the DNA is TGTGCCAGCAGACGTAGGGAACTAGCGGGAAAAGATACGCAGTATTTT. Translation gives CASRRRELAGKDTQYF. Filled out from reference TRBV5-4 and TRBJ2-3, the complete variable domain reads ETGVTQSPTHLIKTRGQQVTLRCSSQSGHNTVSWYQQALGQGPQFIFQYYREEENGRGNFPPRFSGLQFPNYSSELNVNALELDDSALYLCASRRRELAGKDTQYFGPGTRLTVL.

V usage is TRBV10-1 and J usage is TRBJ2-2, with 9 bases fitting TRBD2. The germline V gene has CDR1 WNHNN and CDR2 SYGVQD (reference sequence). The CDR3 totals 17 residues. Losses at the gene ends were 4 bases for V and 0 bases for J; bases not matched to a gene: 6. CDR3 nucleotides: TGCGCCAGCAGTGGAGGTAGCGGGAGAGCGAACACCGGGGAGCTGTTTTTT. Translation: CASSGGSGRANTGELFF.

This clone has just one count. The CDR3 protein is CATMAGGENYNEQFF. CDR3 in DNA: TGTGCCACCATGGCGGGGGGCGAGAACTACAATGAGCAGTTCTTC. This sequence joins TRBV10-3 and TRBJ2-1, with 8 bases that match TRBD2. There are 15 residues in the CDR3. Germline V lookup: CDR1 ENHRY, CDR2 SYGVKD. The ends lost 10 bases at V and 3 bases at J; junction bases unmatched: 11.

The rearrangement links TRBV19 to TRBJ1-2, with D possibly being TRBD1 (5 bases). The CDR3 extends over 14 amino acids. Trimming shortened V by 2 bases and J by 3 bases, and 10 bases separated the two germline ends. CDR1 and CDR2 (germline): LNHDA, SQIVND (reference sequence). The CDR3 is CASSIQGRDYGYTF. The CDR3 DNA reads TGTGCCAGTAGTATACAGGGTCGGGACTATGGCTACACCTTC.

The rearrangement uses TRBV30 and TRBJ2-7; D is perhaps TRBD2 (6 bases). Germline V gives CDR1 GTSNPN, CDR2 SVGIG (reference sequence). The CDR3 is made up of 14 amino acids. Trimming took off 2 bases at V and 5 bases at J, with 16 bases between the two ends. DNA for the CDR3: TGTGCCTGGAGTCCGGGACTGGGTGGCCACGAGCAGTACTTC. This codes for CAWSPGLGGHEQYF.

The CDR3 DNA reads TGTGCCAGCAGTTACTCATGGGACACCTCCTACGAGCAGTACTTC. Its translation is CASSYSWDTSYEQYF. The J gene is TRBJ2-7, the V gene TRBV6-5; D perhaps matches TRBD1 (6 bases). CDR3 length equals 15 residues. CDR1 MNHEY and CDR2 SVGAGI come from the germline V gene. Trimming took 0 bases from V and 0 from J, leaving 9 bases between them.

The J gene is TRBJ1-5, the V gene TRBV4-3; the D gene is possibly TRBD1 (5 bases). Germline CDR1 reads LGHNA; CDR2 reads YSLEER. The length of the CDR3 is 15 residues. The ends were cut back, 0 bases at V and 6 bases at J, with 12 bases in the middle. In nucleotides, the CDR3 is TGCGCCAGCAGCCAAGATACCGGGGGAGGTCAGCCCCAGCATTTT. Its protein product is CASSQDTGGGQPQHF.

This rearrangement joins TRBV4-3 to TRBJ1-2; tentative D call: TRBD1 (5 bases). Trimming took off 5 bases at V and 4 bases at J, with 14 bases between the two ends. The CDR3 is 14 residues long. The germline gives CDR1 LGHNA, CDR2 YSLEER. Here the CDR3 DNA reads TGCGCCAGCAGCTCCCAGGGTACTGGCTATGGCTACACCTTC. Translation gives CASSSQGTGYGYTF.

The CDR3 DNA follows: TGTGCCAGTACCGGACAGGGAAAGGCGGGCCTTAACACAGATACGCAGTATTTT. This codes for CASTGQGKAGLNTDTQYF. The V and J genes are TRBV19 and TRBJ2-3; 8 bases line up with TRBD1. CDR1 and CDR2 (germline): LNHDA, SQIVND (reference sequence). This CDR3 is 18 amino acids long. The V gene end was trimmed by 7 bases and the J gene end by 2 bases; junction bases not matched to a gene: 17. Full variable domain (outside the CDR3, taken from reference TRBV19 and TRBJ2-3): DGGITQSPKYLFRKEGQNVTLSCEQNLNHDAMYWYRQDPGQGLRLIYYSQIVNDFQKGDIAEGYSVSREKKESFPLTVTSAQKNPTAFYLCASTGQGKAGLNTDTQYFGPGTRLTVL.

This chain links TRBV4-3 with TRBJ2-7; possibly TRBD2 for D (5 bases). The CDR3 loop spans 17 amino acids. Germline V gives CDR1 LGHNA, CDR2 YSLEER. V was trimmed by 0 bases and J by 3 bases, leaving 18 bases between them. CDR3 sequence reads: CASSQESAGGGVYEQYF. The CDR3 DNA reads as TGCGCCAGCAGCCAAGAATCGGCGGGCGGCGGAGTCTACGAGCAGTACTTC.

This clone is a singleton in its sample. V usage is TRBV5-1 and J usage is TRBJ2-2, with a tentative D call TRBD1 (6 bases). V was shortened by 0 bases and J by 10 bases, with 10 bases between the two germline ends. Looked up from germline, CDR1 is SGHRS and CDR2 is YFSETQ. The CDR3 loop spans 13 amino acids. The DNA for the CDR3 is TGCGCCAGCAGCTTGGGGGGGCTGGTGGAGCTGTTTTTT. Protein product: CASSLGGLVELFF.